A selection of T cell receptor beta chains follows, all from one sample in a study of T cell repertoires in cytomegalovirus infection. Each CDR3 protein is one row after TCRdb ran MiXCR on the reads. Here the sample spans some 680,000 distinct CDR3 sequences, less than 40% being singletons. Sequences were obtained from PBMCs. The receptors were sampled from a human donor in good health (CMV status not recorded). Some clones in this sample may be carry-over from other donors' samples. Each CDR3 is given with its conserved first and last residue. D genes are given only for firm matches. Rows give clone size only sometimes, using once, few, many, or a class for an expanded clone.

cdr3_aa	cdr3_nt	v_call	d_call	clone_size	j_call
CASTYSSRDFPRSGNTIYF	TGTGCCAGCACCTACTCATCGAGGGACTTCCCACGCTCTGGAAACACCATATATTTT	TRBV7-4	.	few	TRBJ1-3
CASSPGHWYTF	TGTGCCAGCAGTCCTGGACATTGGTACACCTTC	TRBV12-3/TRBV12-4	.	.	TRBJ1-2
CASSQRDQALGFHEKLFF	TGTGCCAGCAGCCAGAGGGACCAAGCTTTGGGCTTCCATGAAAAACTGTTTTTT	TRBV7-9	.	few	TRBJ1-4
CATSRETGVNTEAFF	TGTGCCACCAGCAGGGAAACAGGGGTGAACACTGAAGCTTTCTTT	TRBV15	TRBD1	once	TRBJ1-1
CASSLRKGSDTQYF	TGTGCCAGCAGTTTAAGGAAAGGATCAGATACGCAGTATTTT	TRBV12-3/TRBV12-4	.	few	TRBJ2-3
CASSLDGKMNTEAFF	TGTGCCAGCAGCTTGGATGGTAAGATGAACACTGAAGCTTTCTTT	TRBV5-4	.	few	TRBJ1-1
CASSHQGRVNTIYF	TGTGCCAGCAGCCACCAGGGGCGAGTAAACACCATATATTTT	TRBV7-2	.	once	TRBJ1-3
CASSNHRVTNYGYTF	TGTGCCAGCAGTAACCACAGGGTTACTAACTATGGCTACACCTTC	TRBV28	.	.	TRBJ1-2
CASSITGTEAFF	TGTGCCAGCAGCATCACAGGGACTGAAGCTTTCTTT	TRBV19	.	many	TRBJ1-1
CASRPMGTEEAFF	TGTGCCAGCAGGCCGATGGGGACGGAGGAAGCTTTCTTT	TRBV3-1	.	once	TRBJ1-1
CASSLVASGNIIYF	TGTGCCAGCAGCTTAGTGGCCTCTGGAAACATCATATATTTT	TRBV11-2	.	.	TRBJ1-3
CASKVFNIQYF	TGTGCCAGTAAGGTATTTAACATTCAGTACTTC	TRBV19	.	few	TRBJ2-4
CASSTSGTGPYEQYF	TGTGCCAGCAGCACATCCGGGACAGGTCCCTACGAGCAGTACTTC	TRBV9	TRBD1	.	TRBJ2-7
CASSYSTGESPGTGELFF	TGTGCCAGCAGTTACTCGACCGGGGAGAGCCCGGGCACCGGGGAGCTGTTTTTT	TRBV6-5	.	few	TRBJ2-2
CASSLMGTGEYEQFF	TGTGCCAGCAGTTTAATGGGGACAGGGGAATATGAGCAGTTCTTC	TRBV28	TRBD1	.	TRBJ2-1
CASSLVDPDSANEQFF	TGTGCCAGCAGTTTAGTTGACCCTGACAGCGCCAATGAGCAGTTCTTC	TRBV12-3/TRBV12-4	.	many	TRBJ2-1
CSARTIAGGTDTQYF	TGCAGTGCTAGAACCATAGCGGGAGGGACAGATACGCAGTATTTT	TRBV20-1	TRBD2	once	TRBJ2-3
CASSQGPGLATDTQYF	TGCGCCAGCAGCCAAGGGCCGGGACTAGCAACAGATACGCAGTATTTT	TRBV4-1	TRBD2	.	TRBJ2-3
CASSSSLAGGLYEQYF	TGTGCCAGCAGCTCCTCGCTAGCGGGAGGCCTCTACGAGCAGTACTTC	TRBV7-8	TRBD2	.	TRBJ2-7
CASSFGLNIQYF	TGTGCCAGCAGCTTTGGACTAAACATTCAGTACTTC	TRBV7-2	.	.	TRBJ2-4
CASSIPGTTGELFF	TGTGCCAGTAGTATCCCGGGGACCACCGGGGAGCTGTTTTTT	TRBV19	.	few	TRBJ2-2
CASSYEGALNTEAFF	TGTGCCAGCAGCTACGAGGGGGCTCTGAACACTGAAGCTTTCTTT	TRBV7-9	TRBD1	.	TRBJ1-1
CASSSARGEQFF	TGTGCCAGCAGCTCCGCCCGAGGTGAGCAGTTCTTC	TRBV7-2	.	.	TRBJ2-1
CSARDPRAGGTEAFF	TGCAGTGCTAGAGACCCCAGAGCTGGGGGCACTGAAGCTTTCTTT	TRBV20-1	.	.	TRBJ1-1
CASSPTSGGATGELFF	TGTGCCAGCAGCCCGACTAGCGGGGGGGCAACCGGGGAGCTGTTTTTT	TRBV7-3	TRBD2	few	TRBJ2-2
CSARDPLAGVYEQFF	TGCAGTGCTAGAGATCCCCTAGCGGGGGTCTATGAGCAGTTCTTC	TRBV20-1	TRBD2	few	TRBJ2-1
CASSLEFKASSYNSPLHF	TGTGCCAGCAGCTTAGAATTTAAGGCTAGCTCCTATAATTCACCCCTCCACTTT	TRBV7-2	.	many	TRBJ1-6
CASSSPPSWENYNEQFF	TGTGCCAGCAGTTCACCGCCCTCCTGGGAAAACTACAATGAGCAGTTCTTC	TRBV27	.	.	TRBJ2-1
CASSFPASAYNEQFF	TGTGCCAGCAGTTTTCCGGCTAGCGCTTACAATGAGCAGTTCTTC	TRBV28	.	.	TRBJ2-1
CASSVYLGTGELFF	TGTGCCAGCAGCGTATACCTAGGCACCGGGGAGCTGTTTTTT	TRBV9	.	.	TRBJ2-2
CATSRDQEREGGEQFF	TGTGCCACCAGCAGAGATCAGGAGCGGGAGGGCGGTGAGCAGTTCTTC	TRBV15	TRBD2	.	TRBJ2-1
CASSTTLQVHEQYF	TGTGCCAGCAGCACGACGTTACAGGTACACGAGCAGTACTTC	TRBV11-2	.	few	TRBJ2-7
CASSLPAVRASSYNEQFF	TGCGCCAGCAGCTTGCCCGCAGTTCGGGCTAGCTCCTACAATGAGCAGTTCTTC	TRBV5-1	.	once	TRBJ2-1
CVSSGEGYTEAFF	TGTGTCAGCAGCGGAGAGGGGTACACTGAAGCTTTCTTT	TRBV11-2	.	.	TRBJ1-1
CASRAGQGYEQYF	TGTGCCAGCCGTGCGGGGCAGGGGTACGAGCAGTACTTC	TRBV27	.	.	TRBJ2-7
CASSLPTQRADTQYF	TGCGCCAGCAGCTTACCCACCCAGAGAGCAGATACGCAGTATTTT	TRBV5-1	.	.	TRBJ2-3
CASSLGAPGTGLYNEQFF	TGTGCCAGCAGCTTAGGTGCTCCAGGGACAGGGTTATACAATGAGCAGTTCTTC	TRBV7-9	TRBD1	many	TRBJ2-1
CASSPRANNEQFF	TGTGCCAGCAGTCCTCGGGCGAACAATGAGCAGTTCTTC	TRBV6-4	.	.	TRBJ2-1
CASSPFGSEAFF	TGTGCCAGCAGCCCCTTCGGGTCTGAAGCTTTCTTT	TRBV7-9	.	.	TRBJ1-1
CASRSTGSGSPLHF	TGTGCCAGCAGATCAACAGGGTCCGGATCACCCCTCCACTTT	TRBV28	.	.	TRBJ1-6
CASSLTGSSYEQYF	TGTGCCAGCAGCTTAACAGGGAGCTCCTACGAGCAGTACTTC	TRBV28	.	many	TRBJ2-7
CASSLVGSGGASTATQYF	TGTGCCAGCAGCTTGGTTGGTAGCGGGGGGGCTAGCACAGCTACGCAGTATTTT	TRBV5-5	TRBD2	once	TRBJ2-3
CASSPLGQDQPQHF	TGTGCCAGCTCACCATTGGGACAGGATCAGCCCCAGCATTTT	TRBV18	TRBD1	.	TRBJ1-5
CAWSIQGNTEAFF	TGTGCCTGGAGTATACAGGGGAACACTGAAGCTTTCTTT	TRBV30	.	few	TRBJ1-1
CATSGQTRGPGGLRRDEQFF	TGTGCCACCAGTGGACAAACGCGGGGCCCCGGTGGTTTACGCAGGGATGAGCAGTTCTTC	TRBV24-1	.	few	TRBJ2-1
CASSLTQGALQNTEAFF	TGTGCCAGCAGCTTAACCCAGGGGGCCCTACAGAACACTGAAGCTTTCTTT	TRBV7-9	TRBD1	few	TRBJ1-1
CASSVRDKGYSGNTIYF	TGTGCCAGCAGCGTCCGGGACAAGGGGTACTCTGGAAACACCATATATTTT	TRBV5-6	.	.	TRBJ1-3
CASTLGRVASTEAFF	TGTGCCAGCACCCTAGGTAGGGTAGCCAGCACTGAAGCTTTCTTT	TRBV12-3/TRBV12-4	.	.	TRBJ1-1
CASSLGDYRKNEKLFF	TGCGCCAGCAGCTTGGGCGATTACAGGAAGAATGAAAAACTGTTTTTT	TRBV5-1	.	.	TRBJ1-4
CASSYSAANTGELFF	TGTGCCAGCAGTTACTCTGCCGCGAACACCGGGGAGCTGTTTTTT	TRBV6-5	.	.	TRBJ2-2
CASSYPNGNTEAFF	TGTGCCAGCAGCTATCCGAACGGGAACACTGAAGCTTTCTTT	TRBV5-5	.	.	TRBJ1-1
CSARDQWGRMHETQYF	TGCAGTGCTAGAGATCAATGGGGGCGCATGCACGAGACCCAGTACTTC	TRBV20-1	.	few	TRBJ2-5
CASSLWRGEAFF	TGTGCCAGCAGTTTATGGAGGGGGGAAGCTTTCTTT	TRBV12-3/TRBV12-4	.	few	TRBJ1-1